The 12 T cell receptor beta chains below were found in one sample sequenced in a study of blood T cell repertoires in COVID-19. Assay used: immunoSEQ multiplex PCR; TCRdb lists only in-frame clones, some missing. The table lists 150,000 to 200,000 clones, around 85% of them singletons. Sequenced material: peripheral blood. Receptor source: a woman of 80 years or more with COVID-19, enrolled during active disease.

The chain links TRBV3-1 (or the pseudogene TRBV3-2) to TRBJ2-4; TRBD2 matches at 8 bases. The length of the CDR3 is 11 residues. Germline values: CDR1 LGHDT, CDR2 YNNKEL (reference sequence). J gave up 16 bases and V 5 bases, and 7 bases lay outside the gene matches. CDR3 nucleotide sequence: TGTGCCAGCAGCGGGCCGGGACTAGTTTACTTC. This translates into CASSGPGLVYF.

The V gene is TRBV5-1, the J gene TRBJ2-5; 13 bases map to TRBD2. The germline V gene encodes CDR1 SGHRS and CDR2 YFSETQ. The trim removed 1 base at V and 6 bases at J, leaving 9 bases unmatched. CDR3 length: 17 residues. CDR3 DNA sequence: TGCGCCAGCAGCTTGCAACTAGCGGGAGGGCCCACACAGACCCAGTACTTC. Its protein is CASSLQLAGGPTQTQYF.

CDR3 sequence: CASRTITGNSPLHF. The CDR3 DNA reads TGTGCCAGCAGAACAATAACAGGGAATTCACCCCTCCACTTT. The V gene is TRBV7-2, the J gene TRBJ1-6; perhaps TRBD1 as D (6 bases). The CDR3 has 14 residues. From germline, CDR1 is SGHTA and CDR2 FQGNSA. The germline V and J ends were trimmed by 6 bases and 7 bases, with 13 bases remaining between them.

The chain has TRBV11-2 and TRBJ2-5; 8 bases are shared with TRBD2. The CDR3 covers 14 residues. V was pared by 5 bases and J by 2 bases, with 4 bases of the junction left unmatched. Germline values: CDR1 SGHAT, CDR2 FQNNGV. This CDR3 is CASSPRLAQETQYF. In DNA form, the CDR3 reads TGTGCCAGCAGCCCACGACTAGCGCAAGAGACCCAGTACTTC.

This clone was seen a single time. The rearrangement joins TRBV4-1 to TRBJ2-1; 9 bases are a match to TRBD2. Germline V lookup: CDR1 MGHRA, CDR2 YSYEKL. V trimming: 8 bases; J trimming: 4 bases; junction bases outside the gene matches: 6. The CDR3 runs to 14 residues. The CDR3, as DNA: TGCGCCAGCCAACGGGCGGGGGGGTACAATGAGCAGTTCTTC. The encoded protein is CASQRAGGYNEQFF.

The V call is TRBV9, the J call TRBJ2-3; 7 bases line up with TRBD1. Per germline, CDR1 SGDLS and CDR2 YYNGEE. With 0 bases clipped from V and 4 bases from J, the junction kept 2 bases outside the gene matches. This CDR3 region has 14 residues. The CDR3, as DNA: TGTGCCAGCAGCGTAGCGCAGGGGGCAGATACGCAGTATTTT. It specifies CASSVAQGADTQYF.

The rearrangement uses TRBV7-3 and TRBJ1-6, with TRBD1 matching 7 bases. CDR1 and CDR2 from the germline V gene are SGHTA and FQGTGA. With 2 bases clipped from V and 10 bases from J, the junction kept 5 bases outside the gene matches. This CDR3 has 14 amino acids. CDR3 sequence: CASSLGTVRSPLHF. The CDR3 bases are TGTGCCAGCAGCTTAGGGACAGTGAGATCACCCCTCCACTTT. Full variable domain (missing parts from reference TRBV7-3 and TRBJ1-6): GAGVSQTPSNKVTEKGKYVELRCDPISGHTALYWYRQSLGQGPEFLIYFQGTGAADDSGLPNDRFFAVRPEGSVSTLKIQRTERGDSAVYLCASSLGTVRSPLHFGNGTRLTVT.

The chain links TRBV10-2 to TRBJ1-6, with D perhaps TRBD1 (6 bases). V was clipped by 2 bases and J by 9 bases, with 11 bases between them. The CDR3 contains 14 residues. Germline V gives CDR1 WSHSY, CDR2 SAAADI. In DNA, the CDR3 is TGCGCCAGCAGTGAGGGGGGGGGCGGTTCACCCCTCCACTTT. This gives the protein CASSEGGGGSPLHF.

The gene calls are TRBV5-1 and TRBJ2-1, with D perhaps TRBD1 (5 bases). Germline CDR1 reads SGHRS; CDR2 reads YFSETQ. Trimming removed 4 bases at V and 0 bases at J, with 11 bases between. This CDR3 is built from 15 residues. In DNA form, the CDR3 reads TGCGCCAGCAGCCAAGGGGCGAGCTCCTACAATGAGCAGTTCTTC. Residues: CASSQGASSYNEQFF.

The chain recombines TRBV12-3 or TRBV12-4 with TRBJ1-2, with a weak D call TRBD1 (5 bases). There are 13 residues in the CDR3. With 7 bases removed from V and 3 bases from J, the gap between germline ends came to 12 bases. In DNA form, the CDR3 reads TGTGCCAGCACACGGAGGGGTTACTATGGCTACACCTTC. Encoded protein: CASTRRGYYGYTF.

The chain carries TRBV9 and TRBJ2-7, with 9 bases that match TRBD1. Trimming removed 5 bases from V and 7 bases from J; junction bases left unmatched: 10. The CDR3 length is 14 residues. Germline V CDR1 and CDR2: SGDLS, YYNGEE. For the CDR3, the DNA is TGTGCCAGCAGTTTCCGGGACAGGGTGGGAGAGCAGTACTTC. Amino acid sequence: CASSFRDRVGEQYF.

The J gene is TRBJ2-1, the V gene TRBV18; D is uncertain. The CDR3 is 16 residues long. The germline CDR1 and CDR2 sequences are KGHSH and LQKENI. V dropped 0 bases and J dropped 0 bases, with 9 bases sitting between them. The CDR3 DNA is TGTGCCAGCTCACCACCGAAAGTTAGCTCCTACAATGAGCAGTTCTTC. Translating gives CASSPPKVSSYNEQFF.